This paragraph reports one T cell receptor (beta chain). The sample originates from a study of OX40 agonist ivuxolimab in advanced cancers. The wider study: Cohort: around 83% men, mean age 60, aged roughly 23 to 79.

Measured with immunoSEQ multiplex PCR; TCRdb has only the in-frame clones, and not every one. This table has 100,000 or so clones, less than 85% appearing once. The CDR3 loop spans 14 amino acids. The V and J ends lost 2 bases and 8 bases respectively, with 13 bases between them. Germline assignment: CDR1 LNHDA and CDR2 SQIVND (reference sequence). The sample in question was CD4+ or CD8+ T cells sorted from blood, obtained in a trial of the OX40 agonist ivuxolimab. The receptor's source is an adult with an advanced solid tumor such as melanoma, head and neck, liver or kidney cancer. The chain is built from TRBV19 and TRBJ2-1, with D perhaps matching TRBD1 (6 bases). The CDR3 nucleotides read TGTGCCAGTAGTATACCAGGGGCGCGCGATGAGCAGTTCTTC. Translated, it gives CASSIPGARDEQFF.